This T cell receptor beta chain was recovered during a study of T cells in tumors after PD-1 blockade. Study-wide background: Peripheral blood samples averaged approximately 37,000 unique clonotypes and more than 100,000 templates.

Tumor or blood genomic DNA was sequenced, with inputs of about 600 ng to 6,500 ng. This table comes from immunoSEQ multiplex PCR, and its TCRdb copy is limited to in-frame clones, with some not included. The repertoire holds about 63,000 clones, with approximately 79% as singletons. Findings and caveats of the study: Peripheral recruitment is suggested, as some novel exhausted tumor clones were in pre-treatment blood.

On this clone itself: Its antigen remains unidentified.

This CDR3 contains 14 residues. Germline-derived CDR1 and CDR2 are SGHDN and FVKESK. Trimming took 2 bases from V and 10 from J, leaving 15 bases between them. The origin of this receptor is a human donor with basal cell carcinoma. Sequenced here: PBMCs, sampled after anti-PD-1 treatment. The chain has TRBV14 and TRBJ2-1; tentative D call: TRBD1 (7 bases). The CDR3 loop is CASSQFQGGWEQFF. CDR3 bases: TGTGCCAGCAGCCAATTTCAGGGGGGTTGGGAGCAGTTCTTC. Using reference TRBV14 and TRBJ2-1 for the parts outside the CDR3, the full variable domain is EAGVTQFPSHSVIEKGQTVTLRCDPISGHDNLYWYRRVMGKEIKFLLHFVKESKQDESGMPNNRFLAERTGGTYSTLKVQPAELEDSGVYFCASSQFQGGWEQFFGPGTRLTVL.